Below, 11 T cell receptor beta chains from the same sample are listed, as sequenced in a study of blood T cell repertoires in COVID-19. The method was immunoSEQ multiplex PCR; TCRdb's version includes in-frame clones alone and lacks a portion of them. The data contain approximately 250,000 clones, 84% of them singletons. Sample: peripheral blood. These receptors all stem from a woman aged 40-49 years who had recovered from COVID-19.

This clone has just one count. The rearrangement uses TRBV19 and TRBJ2-2; no definite D call. Germline CDR1 reads LNHDA; CDR2 reads SQIVND (reference sequence). V lost 3 bases, J lost 6 bases, and 8 bases lay in between. The length of the CDR3 is 13 residues. The CDR3 nucleotides are TGTGCCAGTAGTATCGAGAGGTCCGGGGAGCTGTTTTTT. Amino acids: CASSIERSGELFF.

The table lists this clone with a count of one. The gene calls are TRBV7-6 and TRBJ2-1; the D gene is possibly TRBD2 (5 bases). This CDR3 is built from 16 residues. From germline, CDR1 is SGHVS and CDR2 FNYEAQ. Trimming took off 5 bases at V and 7 bases at J, with 21 bases between the two ends. The CDR3 region has the DNA TGTGCCAGCAGCGCAGCAGCGGACCCAGGAGGAAATGAGCAGTTCTTC. It specifies CASSAAADPGGNEQFF.

This clone came up a few times. This chain joins TRBV7-9 and TRBJ2-2; unclear D gene. V lost 2 bases, J lost 1 base, and 8 bases lay in between. Germline assignment: CDR1 SEHNR and CDR2 FQNEAQ (reference sequence). The CDR3 length is 15 residues. DNA of the CDR3: TGTGCCAGCAGCTTATTACAGCTGAACACCGGGGAGCTGTTTTTT. This gives the protein CASSLLQLNTGELFF.

This clone was seen just once. The V gene is TRBV19, the J gene TRBJ2-3, with D perhaps matching TRBD1 (5 bases). V was cut by 1 base and J by 4 bases, with 12 bases left in between. Germline CDR1 LNHDA, CDR2 SQIVND (reference sequence). The CDR3 loop spans 15 amino acids. CDR3 nucleotides: TGTGCCAGTAGTATAGGGTCCAGGGCCCCAGATACGCAGTATTTT. Its translation is CASSIGSRAPDTQYF. Based on the CDR3 plus reference TRBV19 and TRBJ2-3, the full variable domain is DGGITQSPKYLFRKEGQNVTLSCEQNLNHDAMYWYRQDPGQGLRLIYYSQIVNDFQKGDIAEGYSVSREKKESFPLTVTSAQKNPTAFYLCASSIGSRAPDTQYFGPGTRLTVL.

The V gene is TRBV5-1, the J gene TRBJ2-1, with a tentative D call TRBD1 (5 bases). Trimming left V 0 bases short and J 5 bases short, with 9 bases between. The CDR3 contains 14 residues. CDR1 and CDR2 from the germline V gene are SGHRS and YFSETQ. Here the CDR3 DNA reads TGCGCCAGCAGCTTGGTGACAGAAAACAATGAGCAGTTCTTC. It is translated as CASSLVTENNEQFF.

The chain links TRBV3-1 (or the pseudogene TRBV3-2) to TRBJ1-1, with D uncertain. CDR3 length: 13 amino acids. The germline V gene encodes CDR1 LGHDT and CDR2 YNNKEL (reference sequence). V dropped 0 bases and J dropped 4 bases, with 6 bases sitting between them. CDR3 coding DNA: TGTGCCAGCAGCCAAGATCGAGGCACTGAAGCTTTCTTT. Encoded protein: CASSQDRGTEAFF.

V gene TRBV6-4 combines with J gene TRBJ2-7; weak D call: TRBD2 (5 bases). The length of the CDR3 is 22 residues. V lost 0 bases and J 1 base, leaving 31 bases between the germline ends. The germline V gene has CDR1 MRHNA and CDR2 SNTAGT. This CDR3 reads CASSDSGRIGGTRLKLSYEQYF. In DNA, the CDR3 is TGTGCCAGCAGTGACTCAGGCAGAATTGGCGGTACTAGACTCAAGCTTTCCTACGAGCAGTACTTC.

The sample holds many counts of this clone. The rearrangement joins TRBV11-2 to TRBJ2-5; TRBD1 matches at 10 bases. CDR1 and CDR2 (germline): SGHAT, FQNNGV. V shed 4 bases and J 4 bases; nucleotides not matched to a gene: 3. The CDR3 is made up of 14 amino acids. CDR3 coding DNA: TGTGCCAGCAGCTATGGACAGGGGGGAGAGACCCAGTACTTC. It translates to CASSYGQGGETQYF.

The chain joins TRBV18 to TRBJ1-2; TRBD1 matches at 8 bases. The CDR3 consists of 15 residues. Unmatched junction bases numbered 5, after V lost 0 bases and J lost 5 bases. The germline V gene encodes CDR1 KGHSH and CDR2 LQKENI. CDR3 coding DNA: TGTGCCAGCTCACCACCAGAGCAGGGGGCATATGGCTACACCTTC. Translation gives CASSPPEQGAYGYTF.

In DNA, the CDR3 is TGTGCCAGCAGAGTAAGGTCAGGCGCGAACACCGGGGAGCTGTTTTTT. Residues: CASRVRSGANTGELFF. The chain employs TRBV7-9 and TRBJ2-2; no clear D. V lost 6 bases and J 0 bases, leaving 14 bases between the germline ends. CDR3 length: 16 amino acids. CDR1 is SEHNR, CDR2 FQNEAQ, per germline (reference sequence).

V and J are TRBV7-9 and TRBJ2-1, with D maybe TRBD1 (5 bases). The CDR3 extends over 16 amino acids. Trimming left V 0 bases short and J 2 bases short, with 11 bases between. Germline CDR1 SEHNR, CDR2 FQNEAQ (reference sequence). As DNA, the CDR3 is TGTGCCAGCAGCTTAGCCCCCTCAGGGACCTACAATGAGCAGTTCTTC. Protein sequence: CASSLAPSGTYNEQFF.